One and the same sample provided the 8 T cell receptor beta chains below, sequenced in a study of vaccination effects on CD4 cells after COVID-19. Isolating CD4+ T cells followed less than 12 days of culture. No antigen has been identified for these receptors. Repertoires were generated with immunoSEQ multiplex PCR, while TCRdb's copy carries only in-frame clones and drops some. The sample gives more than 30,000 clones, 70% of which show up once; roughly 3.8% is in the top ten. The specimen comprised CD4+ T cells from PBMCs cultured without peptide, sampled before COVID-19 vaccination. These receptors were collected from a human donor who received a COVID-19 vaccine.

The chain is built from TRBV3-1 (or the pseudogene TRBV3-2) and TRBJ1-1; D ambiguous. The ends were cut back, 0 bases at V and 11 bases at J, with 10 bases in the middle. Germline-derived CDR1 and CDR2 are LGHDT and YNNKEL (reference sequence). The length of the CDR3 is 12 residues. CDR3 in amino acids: CASSQEQRKAFF. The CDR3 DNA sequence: TGTGCCAGCAGCCAAGAACAAAGAAAGGCTTTCTTT.

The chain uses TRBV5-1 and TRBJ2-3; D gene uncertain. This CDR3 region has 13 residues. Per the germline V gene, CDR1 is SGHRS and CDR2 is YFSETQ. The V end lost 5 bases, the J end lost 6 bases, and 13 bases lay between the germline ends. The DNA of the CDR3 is TGCGCCAGCAGGGTGGTGTTAAAGGATACGCAGTATTTT. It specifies CASRVVLKDTQYF. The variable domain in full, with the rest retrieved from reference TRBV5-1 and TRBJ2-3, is KAGVTQTPRYLIKTRGQQVTLSCSPISGHRSVSWYQQTPGQGLQFLFEYFSETQRNKGNFPGRFSGRQFSNSRSEMNVSTLELGDSALYLCASRVVLKDTQYFGPGTRLTVL.

In DNA form, the CDR3 reads TGTGCCAGCAGTTACTTGGGGGCAGGCGAGACCCAGTACTTC. It is translated as CASSYLGAGETQYF. The J gene is TRBJ2-5, the V gene TRBV6-2 or TRBV6-3, with D possibly being TRBD1 (6 bases). There are 14 residues in the CDR3. Trimming removed 1 base at V and 5 bases at J, with 11 bases between. Germline CDR1 MNHEY, CDR2 SVGEGT.

CDR3 residues: CASSRTQGVPEKLFF. DNA for the CDR3: TGTGCCAGCAGCAGAACACAGGGCGTGCCCGAGAAACTGTTTTTT. This chain links TRBV5-4 with TRBJ1-4, with D maybe TRBD1 (6 bases). The CDR3 is made up of 15 amino acids. Deletions cut 4 bases from V and 11 bases from J, with 21 bases between. From germline, CDR1 is SGHNT and CDR2 YYREEE (reference sequence). Looking up the rest from reference TRBV5-4 and TRBJ1-4 gives the full variable domain: ETGVTQSPTHLIKTRGQQVTLRCSSQSGHNTVSWYQQALGQGPQFIFQYYREEENGRGNFPPRFSGLQFPNYSSELNVNALELDDSALYLCASSRTQGVPEKLFFGSGTQLSVL.

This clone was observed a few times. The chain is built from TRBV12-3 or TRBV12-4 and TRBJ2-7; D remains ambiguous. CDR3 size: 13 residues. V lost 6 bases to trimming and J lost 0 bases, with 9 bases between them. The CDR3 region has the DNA TGTGCCAGCAGGATTCGGAGCTCCTACGAGCAGTACTTC. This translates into CASRIRSSYEQYF.

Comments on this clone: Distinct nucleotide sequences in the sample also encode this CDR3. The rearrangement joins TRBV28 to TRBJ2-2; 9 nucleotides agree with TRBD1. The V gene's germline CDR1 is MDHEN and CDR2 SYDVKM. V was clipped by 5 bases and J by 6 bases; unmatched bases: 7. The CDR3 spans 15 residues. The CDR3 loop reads CASSLAGQGSGELFF. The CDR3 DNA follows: TGTGCCAGCAGTCTCGCCGGACAGGGGTCCGGGGAGCTGTTTTTT. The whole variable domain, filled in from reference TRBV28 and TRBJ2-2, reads DVKVTQSSRYLVKRTGEKVFLECVQDMDHENMFWYRQDPGLGLRLIYFSYDVKMKEKGDIPEGYSVSREKKERFSLILESASTNQTSMYLCASSLAGQGSGELFFGEGSRLTVL.

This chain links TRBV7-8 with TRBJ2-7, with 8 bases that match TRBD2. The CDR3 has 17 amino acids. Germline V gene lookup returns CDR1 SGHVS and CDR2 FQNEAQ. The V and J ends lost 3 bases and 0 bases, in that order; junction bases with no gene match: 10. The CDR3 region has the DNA TGTGCCAGCAGCTTCACTTACTTAGCGGGGAGCTCCTACGAGCAGTACTTC. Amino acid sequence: CASSFTYLAGSSYEQYF.

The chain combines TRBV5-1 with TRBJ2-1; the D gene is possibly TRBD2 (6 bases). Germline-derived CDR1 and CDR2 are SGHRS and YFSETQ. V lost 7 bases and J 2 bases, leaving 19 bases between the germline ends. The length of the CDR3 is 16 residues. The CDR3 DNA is TGCGCCAGCGACCCCGCAGCGGGTGGGACCTACAATGAGCAGTTCTTC. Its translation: CASDPAAGGTYNEQFF.